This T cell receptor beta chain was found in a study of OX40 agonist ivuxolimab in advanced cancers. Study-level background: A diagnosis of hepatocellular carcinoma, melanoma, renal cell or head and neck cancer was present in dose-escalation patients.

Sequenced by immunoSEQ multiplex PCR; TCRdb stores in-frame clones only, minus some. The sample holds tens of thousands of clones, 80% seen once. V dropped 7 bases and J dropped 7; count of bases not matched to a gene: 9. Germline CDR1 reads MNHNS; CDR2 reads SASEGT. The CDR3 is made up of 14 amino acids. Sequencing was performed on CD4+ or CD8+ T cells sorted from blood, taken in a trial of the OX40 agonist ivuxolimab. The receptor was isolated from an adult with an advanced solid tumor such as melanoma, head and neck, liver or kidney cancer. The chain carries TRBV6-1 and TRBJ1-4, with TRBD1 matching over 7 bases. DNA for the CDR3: TGTGCCAGCAATAGACAGGGAGGTGGTGAAAAACTGTTTTTT. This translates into CASNRQGGGEKLFF.